The source of this T cell receptor (beta chain) is a study of blood T cell repertoires in COVID-19 (dated by TCRdb to 2020 to 2021). Study-level background: Samples from collaborators originated in the United States, Italy and Spain and spanned both the acute and convalescent phases of COVID-19. The prospective study material was composed of cDNA or gDNA derived from T cells, B-cell-depleted T cells, or PBMCs. The dataset comprised deeply sampled blood TCRbeta repertoires from subjects exposed to, actively infected with, or recovered from COVID-19. The repertoires were made available in a free public database intended to serve as a resource for research on the immune response to SARS-CoV-2. The samples were drawn from two sources: the first 160 participants of the ongoing ImmuneRACE study, and approximately 1,300 subjects contributed by 6 global collaborators. Nearly every sample came with metadata listing a de-identified subject ID, COVID-19 status, age in years and sex. Where HLA class I and class II types were available, the types were taken from metadata supplied by the sample provider, not from assay-based typing.

The immunoSEQ Assay, a bias-controlled multiplex PCR, was used to amplify TCRbeta CDR3 regions from genomic DNA. The paper's processing steps were these. Within the assay, amplification of reference gene primers was used to estimate how many nucleated cells each sample contained. To quantify the absolute abundance of each unique TCRbeta CDR3 rearrangement, sequence reads were collapsed and filtered. For each sample, productive Simpson clonality was calculated by taking the square root of Simpson's diversity index across productive rearrangements. TCRdb retrieved this table from immuneACCESS and kept in-frame rearrangements only. Not all clones are present; in checked studies, unresolved V genes account for under half, and no reason is known for the remainder. That table is the source of V, J and clone size, and D and trimming were worked out from the DNA. The sample table holds about 170,000 clones, of which more than 70% were seen once. The ten largest clones capture roughly 18% of the sample.

Another Seattle source contributed samples from volunteer blood donors who had recovered from COVID-19. Whole blood was collected in K2EDTA tubes by collaborating institutions according to the institutions' own protocols. Collaborator samples were shipped for TCRbeta analysis as frozen whole blood, isolated PBMCs, or DNA extracted from either sample type. As to this clone: The antigen this receptor binds is unknown. Base qualities were left out, and no much larger clone turns up one base away.

Points the paper makes about the study in general: The quantity of clinical and demographic metadata differed by source and by participant and was supplied without curation.

The germline V end is reduced by 2 bases and the J end by 3 bases; junction bases left unmatched: 6. CDR1 and CDR2, per the germline V gene, are SGHRS and YFSETQ. Counted from cysteine to phenylalanine, this CDR3 has 17 amino acids. Only the CDR3 portion is preserved as DNA: 51 bases, with reading frame beginning at the first base. The specimen sequenced was peripheral blood. The rearrangement combines TRBV5-1 with TRBJ2-3; TRBD2 agrees with 13 junctional bases. This receptor was obtained from a woman in her sixties or seventies who had recovered from COVID-19. The nucleotide sequence is given as TGCGCCAGCAGCTTCGGACTAGCGGGAGTTATGACAGATACGCAGTATTTT. Its protein is CASSFGLAGVMTDTQYF. Where the CDR3 stops, the reference TRBV5-1 and TRBJ2-3 genes take over; the full variable domain is KAGVTQTPRYLIKTRGQQVTLSCSPISGHRSVSWYQQTPGQGLQFLFEYFSETQRNKGNFPGRFSGRQFSNSRSEMNVSTLELGDSALYLCASSFGLAGVMTDTQYFGPGTRLTVL.